The 29 T cell receptor beta chains listed next were all sequenced from one sample in a study of blood T cell repertoires in COVID-19. TCRdb's table, derived via immunoSEQ multiplex PCR, lists solely in-frame clones and lacks some. Counted here are 250,000 or so clones, roughly 80% occurring once; the ten biggest clones make up more than 6%. The material sequenced was peripheral blood. These receptors originate from a woman aged 55-70 years with active or convalescent COVID-19.

This clone was seen only a few times. The chain uses TRBV20-1 and TRBJ2-1, with D possibly matching TRBD2 (5 bases). V lost 3 bases, J lost 2 bases, and 8 bases lay in between. CDR1 and CDR2 from the germline V gene are DFQATT and SNEGSKA (reference sequence). The CDR3 is 13 residues long. This CDR3 reads CSASSGTYNEQFF. The CDR3 nucleotides are TGCAGTGCTAGTTCGGGGACCTACAATGAGCAGTTCTTC.

The chain combines TRBV20-1 with TRBJ2-1, with 12 bases matching TRBD2. CDR3 length equals 14 residues. Germline V lookup: CDR1 DFQATT, CDR2 SNEGSKA (reference sequence). With 3 bases clipped from V and 9 bases from J, the junction kept 6 bases outside the gene matches. The DNA for the CDR3 is TGCAGTGCTAGTTCGACTAGCGGGAGTGGTGAGCAGTTCTTC. It encodes CSASSTSGSGEQFF.

This chain connects TRBV7-6 to TRBJ2-3, with a possible D match to TRBD2 (5 bases). Per the germline V gene, CDR1 is SGHVS and CDR2 is FNYEAQ. Between the trimmed V and J ends, which lost 5 bases and 0 bases, there was a span of 15 bases. This CDR3 comprises 16 residues. The CDR3 DNA reads TGTGCCAGCAGCCCATTACTAGGATTAAGCACAGATACGCAGTATTTT. This encodes CASSPLLGLSTDTQYF.

This rearrangement joins TRBV7-6 to TRBJ1-1, with 9 positions matching TRBD1. Losses at the gene ends were 6 bases for V and 3 bases for J; bases not matched to a gene: 23. Germline V gene lookup returns CDR1 SGHVS and CDR2 FNYEAQ. This CDR3 region has 20 residues. The CDR3 loop is CASSSLGIGTGIAVYTEAFF. The DNA of the CDR3 is TGTGCCAGCAGTTCATTGGGGATTGGGACAGGGATTGCAGTGTACACTGAAGCTTTCTTT.

This chain links TRBV12-3 or TRBV12-4 with TRBJ2-3; D gene unclear. The CDR3 length is 13 residues. V was shortened by 3 bases and J by 3 bases, with 7 bases between the two germline ends. The DNA of the CDR3 is TGTGCCAGCAGTTTTGGCGGAACAGATACGCAGTATTTT. This encodes CASSFGGTDTQYF.

The J gene is TRBJ1-2, the V gene TRBV6-5; no clear D. The CDR3 is 16 amino acids. Looked up from germline, CDR1 is MNHEY and CDR2 is SVGAGI. Trimming cost V 3 bases and J 2 bases, with 16 bases left between them. The CDR3 DNA is TGTGCCAGCAGTTATTCCCGCCGGGGAGGGAACTATGGCTACACCTTC. Its protein is CASSYSRRGGNYGYTF.

The rearrangement links TRBV29-1 to TRBJ1-1, with D possibly being TRBD1 (6 bases). Germline values: CDR1 SQVTM, CDR2 ANQGSEA. This CDR3 has 13 amino acids. The V end lost 6 bases, the J end lost 4 bases, and 15 bases lay between the germline ends. The CDR3, as DNA: TGCAGCGTAGCCCCCGGCAGGGGCACTGAAGCTTTCTTT. Its protein product is CSVAPGRGTEAFF.

The CDR3 coding sequence is TGTGCCAGCAGTCTCAGGGGGCTGTACACTGAAGCTTTCTTT. It codes for CASSLRGLYTEAFF. The V and J genes are TRBV27 and TRBJ1-1, with 8 bases identical to TRBD1. V trimming: 5 bases; J trimming: 3 bases; junction bases outside the gene matches: 5. The CDR3 totals 14 residues. The germline V gene encodes CDR1 MNHEY and CDR2 SMNVEV (reference sequence).

V gene TRBV14 combines with J gene TRBJ2-1, with 8 bases aligning to TRBD2. J lost 3 bases, V lost 0 bases, and 7 bases had no gene match. CDR3 length equals 17 residues. CDR1 is SGHDN and CDR2 is FVKESK in the germline V gene. The CDR3 coding sequence is TGTGCCAGCAGCCAAGAACGGGGGACTAGAGTCTACAATGAGCAGTTCTTC. Translating it yields CASSQERGTRVYNEQFF.

The chain recombines TRBV7-2 with TRBJ1-5; 7 nucleotides agree with TRBD1. The V segment lost 1 base and the J segment 2 bases; nucleotides outside the gene matches: 5. CDR1 SGHTA and CDR2 FQGNSA come from the germline V gene. The CDR3 sequence is 16 residues long. The CDR3 is CASSLDSRGGNQPQHF. Here the CDR3 DNA reads TGTGCCAGCAGCTTAGATTCCAGGGGGGGCAATCAGCCCCAGCATTTT.

V gene TRBV10-2 combines with J gene TRBJ1-4; 10 bases map to TRBD1. Germline V gives CDR1 WSHSY, CDR2 SAAADI. V shed 8 bases and J 3 bases; nucleotides not matched to a gene: 9. This CDR3 region has 16 residues. As DNA, the CDR3 is TGCGCCAGCGGTAGAGGACAGGGGGGCTCTAATGAAAAACTGTTTTTT. Translation: CASGRGQGGSNEKLFF.

This chain links TRBV5-1 with TRBJ1-4; 9 bases fit TRBD1. The junction had 4 bases not matched to a gene; V was cut back by 0 bases and J by 1 base. CDR3 length equals 17 residues. The germline gives CDR1 SGHRS, CDR2 YFSETQ. CDR3 protein: CASSLDGQGLTNEKLFF. CDR3 coding DNA: TGCGCCAGCAGCTTGGACGGACAGGGGCTAACTAATGAAAAACTGTTTTTT.

The chain couples TRBV5-4 to TRBJ2-2; D is unclear. CDR1 SGHNT and CDR2 YYREEE come from the germline V gene (reference sequence). V dropped 0 bases and J dropped 7 bases, with 10 bases sitting between them. The CDR3 covers 14 residues. CDR3 in amino acids: CASSLGGPGGELFF. The CDR3 nucleotides read TGTGCCAGCAGCTTGGGCGGCCCCGGCGGGGAGCTGTTTTTT.

The V gene is TRBV4-1, the J gene TRBJ2-3; D possibly corresponds to TRBD1 (5 bases). Germline CDR1 is MGHRA and CDR2 is YSYEKL. V was cut by 5 bases and J by 3 bases, with 15 bases left in between. The CDR3 covers 15 residues. This CDR3 is CASSNPQGATDTQYF. The CDR3 bases are TGCGCCAGCAGCAACCCCCAGGGTGCTACAGATACGCAGTATTTT.

This clone has just one count. The rearrangement uses TRBV19 and TRBJ1-4; D is possibly TRBD1 (5 bases). Trimming pared 0 bases from V and 6 bases from J, leaving 11 bases between. The CDR3 consists of 15 residues. Germline V gene lookup returns CDR1 LNHDA and CDR2 SQIVND (reference sequence). The CDR3 loop reads CASSIDLGPDEKLFF. CDR3 nucleotides: TGTGCCAGTAGTATAGATTTGGGGCCGGATGAAAAACTGTTTTTT.

V is TRBV5-1 and J is TRBJ1-2; unclear D gene. There are 13 residues in the CDR3. Looked up from germline, CDR1 is SGHRS and CDR2 is YFSETQ. The ends were cut back, 5 bases at V and 3 bases at J, with 11 bases in the middle. CDR3 nucleotide sequence: TGCGCCAGCAGAATCGAGGAAGACTATGGCTACACCTTC. It specifies CASRIEEDYGYTF.

This chain uses TRBV11-2 with TRBJ1-1, with a tentative D call TRBD1 (5 bases). V was clipped by 1 base and J by 6 bases, with 12 bases between them. The CDR3 runs to 14 residues. Germline V gene lookup returns CDR1 SGHAT and CDR2 FQNNGV. In DNA, the CDR3 is TGTGCCAGCAGCTTAGCTGGGGCGTGGGCTGAAGCTTTCTTT. This codes for CASSLAGAWAEAFF. The full variable domain, with the rest looked up from reference TRBV11-2 and TRBJ1-1, is EAGVAQSPRYKIIEKRQSVAFWCNPISGHATLYWYQQILGQGPKLLIQFQNNGVVDDSQLPKDRFSAERLKGVDSTLKIQPAKLEDSAVYLCASSLAGAWAEAFFGQGTRLTVV.

The rearrangement joins TRBV3-1 (or the pseudogene TRBV3-2) to TRBJ2-3, with 9 bases lining up with TRBD2. The germline gives CDR1 LGHDT, CDR2 YNNKEL (reference sequence). The CDR3 is 16 residues long. The junction had 3 bases not matched to a gene; V was cut back by 2 bases and J by 0 bases. CDR3 loop: CASSQITSGSTDTQYF. The CDR3 nucleotides are TGTGCCAGCAGCCAAATTACTAGCGGGAGCACAGATACGCAGTATTTT.

This clone showed up just once. J is TRBJ2-3 and V is TRBV27; 10 bases are shared with TRBD2. Per the germline V gene, CDR1 is MNHEY and CDR2 is SMNVEV (reference sequence). The V gene end was trimmed by 6 bases and the J gene end by 2 bases; junction bases not matched to a gene: 11. The CDR3 is 17 amino acids. CDR3 nucleotides: TGTGCCAGCAGACCTGCCGGGACTAGCGCTTCCACAGATACGCAGTATTTT. It translates to CASRPAGTSASTDTQYF.

In this sample, this clone turned up a few times. The chain combines TRBV7-8 with TRBJ1-2; 7 nucleotides line up with TRBD1. The CDR3 loop spans 14 amino acids. Unmatched junction bases numbered 3, after V lost 2 bases and J lost 3 bases. CDR1 and CDR2 (germline): SGHVS, FQNEAQ. CDR3 loop: CASSLRDRYYGYTF. The CDR3 region has the DNA TGTGCCAGCAGCTTAAGGGACAGATACTATGGCTACACCTTC.

The V call is TRBV6-5, the J call TRBJ1-2; 11 bases fit TRBD1. The V and J ends lost 5 bases and 7 bases, in that order; junction bases with no gene match: 6. Germline V gene data show CDR1 as MNHEY and CDR2 as SVGAGI. The CDR3 extends over 14 amino acids. The CDR3 reads CASSPGQGAGGYTF. In DNA, the CDR3 is TGTGCCAGCAGTCCTGGACAGGGGGCTGGTGGCTACACCTTC.

J is TRBJ2-3 and V is TRBV28; weak D call: TRBD2 (7 bases). CDR1 MDHEN and CDR2 SYDVKM come from the germline V gene. This CDR3 is 13 amino acids long. V gave up 6 bases and J gave up 6 bases, with 13 bases separating them. The CDR3 coding sequence is TGTGCCAGCAGCCTCGAGGGGGGGGATACGCAGTATTTT. Its translation is CASSLEGGDTQYF.

The chain has TRBV5-1 and TRBJ2-7, with TRBD2 identical over 11 bases. The V gene's germline CDR1 is SGHRS and CDR2 YFSETQ. Trimming at V came to 5 bases and at J to 2 bases, leaving 3 bases not matched to a gene. The CDR3 loop spans 14 amino acids. CDR3 DNA: TGCGCCAGCAGGTTAGCGGGAGGGCCCTACGAGCAGTACTTC. Amino acids: CASRLAGGPYEQYF.

This clone was seen a single time. V is TRBV4-1 and J is TRBJ1-4, with no clear D. The CDR3 extends over 19 amino acids. The V gene lost 6 bases and the J gene lost 0 bases, with 23 bases spanning the gap. CDR1 is MGHRA and CDR2 is YSYEKL in the germline V gene. The CDR3 DNA sequence: TGCGCCAGCAGACACACGTGGGCGTGGGGAGAATCAACTAATGAAAAACTGTTTTTT. Its translation: CASRHTWAWGESTNEKLFF.

The chain carries TRBV6-6 and TRBJ2-3, with D possibly TRBD1 on 6 matching bases. V was shortened by 5 bases and J by 6 bases, with 24 bases between the two germline ends. Germline V gene lookup returns CDR1 MNHNY and CDR2 SVGAGI (reference sequence). This CDR3 spans 17 amino acids. CDR3 DNA: TGTGCCAGCAGTCCCTCCTTACGACAGGCTAGGAGGGATACGCAGTATTTT. Translating gives CASSPSLRQARRDTQYF.

The CDR3 DNA reads as TGTGCCAGCGGGTTGACAGGGCGGTACAATGAGCAGTTCTTC. Amino acids: CASGLTGRYNEQFF. The V gene is TRBV7-2, the J gene TRBJ2-1, with TRBD1 matching over 7 bases. Trimming took 8 bases from V and 4 from J; bases not matched to a gene: 8. CDR3 length: 14 amino acids. The V gene's germline CDR1 is SGHTA and CDR2 FQGNSA.

The rearrangement uses TRBV10-3 and TRBJ1-5, with D perhaps TRBD1 (5 bases). V lost 3 bases to trimming and J lost 0 bases, with 15 bases between them. CDR1 and CDR2 (germline): ENHRY, SYGVKD. The CDR3 loop spans 17 amino acids. The CDR3 region is CAISDPLVGGSNQPQHF. The CDR3 nucleotides are TGTGCCATCAGTGACCCGCTTGTGGGGGGTAGCAATCAGCCCCAGCATTTT.

The chain joins TRBV10-3 to TRBJ1-6, with D perhaps matching TRBD1 (5 bases). This CDR3 has 15 residues. Germline V gene data show CDR1 as ENHRY and CDR2 as SYGVKD. Trimming removed 4 bases at V and 10 bases at J, with 17 bases between. In DNA, the CDR3 is TGTGCCATCAGTGCCGGGCCAATTAGGGGCTCACCCCTCCACTTT. It codes for CAISAGPIRGSPLHF.

The chain links TRBV7-3 to TRBJ2-1; 8 bases map to TRBD2. Trimming removed 2 bases from V and 6 bases from J; junction bases left unmatched: 12. This CDR3 comprises 17 residues. Germline lookup yields CDR1 SGHTA and CDR2 FQGTGA. The CDR3 nucleotides are TGTGCCAGCAGCTTAGAGGGTCGGCGGGGGACTAGCAATGAGCAGTTCTTC. This translates into CASSLEGRRGTSNEQFF.